These T cell receptor beta chains were read from a single sample in a study of identical twins' blood T cells. MiXCR, applied by TCRdb to the 5' RACE reads, yields one record per CDR3 protein. The profile shows a few hundred thousand distinct CDR3 sequences, more than 25% of them singletons. The sequencing sample was made of PBMCs. These receptors came from a woman between 18 and 50 years old in good health. Both conserved end residues are part of each CDR3. The order of the fields is V gene, clone size, J gene, D gene, CDR3 DNA, CDR3 protein. The D gene is left open where the match is weak. Rows give clone size only sometimes, using once, few, many, or a class for an expanded clone.

TRBV19	-	TRBJ1-2	-	TGTGCCAGTAGTTGGGATGGTGCCGCCTATGGCTACACCTTC	CASSWDGAAYGYTF
TRBV24-1	few	TRBJ1-5	TRBD1	TGTGCCACCAGTGATTCCCGGACAGGCGATCAGCCCCAGCATTTT	CATSDSRTGDQPQHF
TRBV20-1	-	TRBJ1-2	-	TGCAGTGCTAGGCCCCGACAGGTTCCATCTAACTATGGCTACACCTTC	CSARPRQVPSNYGYTF
TRBV14	-	TRBJ1-5	-	TGTGCCAGCAGACGACCTGCGCGGGAGAATCAGCCCCAGCATTTT	CASRRPARENQPQHF
TRBV29-1	-	TRBJ2-7	-	TGCAGCGTTGGGACAGCGATCGAGCAGTACTTC	CSVGTAIEQYF
TRBV18	few	TRBJ1-1	-	TGTGCCAGCTCACCCGTCTCCCTCTCTGAAGCTTTCTTT	CASSPVSLSEAFF
TRBV20-1	few	TRBJ1-1	TRBD1	TGCAGTGCTAGGCAGGGGGGACCTGAAGCTTTCTTT	CSARQGGPEAFF
TRBV29-1	many	TRBJ2-1	-	TGCAGCGTTGAAGGTAGAGACAATGAGCAGTTCTTC	CSVEGRDNEQFF
TRBV27	-	TRBJ1-1	-	TGTGCCAGCACTCGAGGCGCATTGGGGTTTGCAGTGAACACTGAAGCTTTCTTT	CASTRGALGFAVNTEAFF
TRBV15	few	TRBJ2-5	-	TGTGCCACCACCAGGGGGGACGGAGTTCAAGAGACCCAGTACTTC	CATTRGDGVQETQYF
TRBV12-3/TRBV12-4	many	TRBJ2-1	-	TGTGCCAGCAACGCGGCCTCCTACAATGAGCAGTTCTTC	CASNAASYNEQFF
TRBV10-2	-	TRBJ2-7	TRBD2	TGCGCCAGCAGTGAGTTTACCGGGGGGAACGCCTACGAGCAGTACTTC	CASSEFTGGNAYEQYF
TRBV29-1	-	TRBJ2-1	-	TGCAGCGTACCGGACAGCTCCTACAATGAGCAGTTCTTC	CSVPDSSYNEQFF
TRBV2	many	TRBJ2-7	-	TGTGCCAGCAGTGTCCCCGAAATTCCCTACGAGCAGTACTTC	CASSVPEIPYEQYF
TRBV19	once	TRBJ2-4	-	TGTGCCAGTAGTATCGTTATCGGGAAAAACATTCAGTACTTC	CASSIVIGKNIQYF
TRBV4-1	few	TRBJ1-5	-	TGCGCCAGCAGCCAAGGTGGAGGGAGCAATCAGCCCCAGCATTTT	CASSQGGGSNQPQHF
TRBV4-1	-	TRBJ2-7	-	TGCGCCGGCAGCCAAGCGGGACAGTCATCCTACGAGCAGTACTTC	CAGSQAGQSSYEQYF
TRBV29-1	-	TRBJ1-2	-	TGCAGCGTTTCAGACAGAGCCTACTCGGGCTACACCTTC	CSVSDRAYSGYTF
TRBV5-1	-	TRBJ1-1	-	TGCGCCAGCGGCGAAGGATGGGACACCTCCGGCGCTTTCTTT	CASGEGWDTSGAFF
TRBV4-1	-	TRBJ1-5	-	TGCGCCAGCAGTTTGAGTCCAGGGGATAGTCAGCCCCAGCATTTT	CASSLSPGDSQPQHF
TRBV3-1	-	TRBJ2-3	-	TGTGCTCGCGTGCCGCCAGGGGTAGATACGCAGTATTTT	CARVPPGVDTQYF
TRBV20-1	-	TRBJ2-7	TRBD1	TGCAGTGCTCTCTCGCCGGACAGGGACCTCTACGAGCAGTACTTC	CSALSPDRDLYEQYF
TRBV5-1	-	TRBJ1-3	-	TGCGCCAGCAGCCCCTACACGAGCTCTGGAAACACCATATATTTT	CASSPYTSSGNTIYF
TRBV13	few	TRBJ1-4	TRBD1	TGTGCCAGCAGCTTAGGTAGGGGACAGTGGCGGTTTTTT	CASSLGRGQWRFF
TRBV7-9	-	TRBJ2-3	-	TGTGCCAGCAGCTTAATACTAGCACCCGATACGCAGTATTTT	CASSLILAPDTQYF
TRBV6-1	many	TRBJ2-1	TRBD2	TGTGCCAGCAGTGAAAAGCGGGAGCTCACGCAGTTCTTC	CASSEKRELTQFF
TRBV10-3	-	TRBJ2-1	TRBD2	TGTGCCATTTCCGGGACTAGTTACAATGAGCAGTTCTTC	CAISGTSYNEQFF
TRBV29-1	few	TRBJ1-1	-	TGCAGCGCGGGACTCCTGAAGGGTGAAGCTTTCTTT	CSAGLLKGEAFF
TRBV5-1	-	TRBJ2-1	-	TGCGCCAGCAGCTTGGGAGCGAACACCGTCGGGGAGCAGTTCTTC	CASSLGANTVGEQFF
TRBV11-2	many	TRBJ2-3	TRBD2	TGTGCCAGCAGCTTAGGGTCAGTCACTAGCGGGAACACAGATACGCAGTATTTT	CASSLGSVTSGNTDTQYF
TRBV6-2/TRBV6-3	many	TRBJ1-4	-	TGTGCCAGCAGTTTAGCGGCGATCACTAATGAAAAACTGTTTTTT	CASSLAAITNEKLFF
TRBV29-1	-	TRBJ2-7	TRBD1	TGCAGCGCGGCCAGCGGACAGGGCGTCTACGAGCAGTACTTC	CSAASGQGVYEQYF
TRBV18	-	TRBJ2-7	-	TGTGCCAGCTCACCAGGATCCTACGAGCAGCACTTC	CASSPGSYEQHF